This is a list of T cell receptor beta chains from one sample in a study of neurological immune-mediated disorders. TCRdb re-called the 5' RACE reads with MiXCR, one entry per CDR3 protein. The table lists approximately 15,000 distinct CDR3 sequences, less than 15% of them singletons. Specimen: CD8+ T cells from blood. The receptors were gathered from a female donor with HTLV-1-associated myelopathy (HAM/TSP). CDR3s include the opening cysteine and the closing phenylalanine or tryptophan. D genes are given only for firm matches. Expanded clones are given a class, and other clones once, few, many or no size at all.

d_call: NA; v_call: TRBV11-3; j_call: TRBJ2-7; clone_size: NA; cdr3_aa: CASSLDPASYEQYF; cdr3_nt: TGTGCCAGCAGCTTAGACCCCGCGTCCTACGAGCAGTACTTC
d_call: NA; v_call: TRBV7-8; j_call: TRBJ2-3; clone_size: many; cdr3_aa: CASSLGVGGPQGQYF; cdr3_nt: TGTGCCAGCAGCTTAGGTGTGGGGGGCCCCCAGGGGCAGTATTTT
d_call: TRBD1; v_call: TRBV29-1; j_call: TRBJ1-2; clone_size: NA; cdr3_aa: CSTSGTGGIANYGYTF; cdr3_nt: TGCAGCACCTCCGGGACAGGAGGGATAGCTAACTATGGCTACACCTTC
d_call: NA; v_call: TRBV29-1; j_call: TRBJ2-1; clone_size: many; cdr3_aa: CSVEEFNEQFF; cdr3_nt: TGCAGCGTTGAAGAGTTCAATGAGCAGTTCTTC
d_call: NA; v_call: TRBV6-2/TRBV6-3; j_call: TRBJ2-5; clone_size: many; cdr3_aa: CASSPGVDQYF; cdr3_nt: TGTGCCAGCAGCCCGGGGGTCGACCAGTACTTC
d_call: NA; v_call: TRBV5-1; j_call: TRBJ2-2; clone_size: many; cdr3_aa: CASSLGAAWGRTGELFF; cdr3_nt: TGCGCCAGCAGCTTGGGCGCAGCGTGGGGTAGGACCGGGGAGCTGTTTTTT
d_call: TRBD2; v_call: TRBV7-2; j_call: TRBJ2-7; clone_size: large; cdr3_aa: CASSLALGGSYEQYF; cdr3_nt: TGTGCCAGCAGCTTAGCGCTGGGAGGGTCCTACGAGCAGTACTTC
d_call: TRBD1; v_call: TRBV11-3; j_call: TRBJ1-1; clone_size: many; cdr3_aa: CASSLVPGGSNTEAFF; cdr3_nt: TGTGCCAGCAGCTTAGTTCCAGGGGGTTCCAACACTGAAGCTTTCTTT
d_call: NA; v_call: TRBV20-1; j_call: TRBJ2-5; clone_size: many; cdr3_aa: CSATPPVGRETQYF; cdr3_nt: TGCAGTGCTACCCCCCCTGTGGGGAGGGAGACCCAGTACTTC
d_call: NA; v_call: TRBV12-3/TRBV12-4; j_call: TRBJ2-3; clone_size: many; cdr3_aa: CASSLSGEGDTQYF; cdr3_nt: TGTGCCAGCAGTTTATCAGGGGAAGGAGATACGCAGTATTTT
d_call: NA; v_call: TRBV12-3/TRBV12-4; j_call: TRBJ2-5; clone_size: many; cdr3_aa: CASSLTGRSLTQYF; cdr3_nt: TGTGCCAGCAGTTTAACAGGGCGGTCGTTAACCCAGTACTTC
d_call: TRBD2; v_call: TRBV7-9; j_call: TRBJ2-2; clone_size: many; cdr3_aa: CASSSIGGAGTGELFF; cdr3_nt: TGTGCCAGCAGCTCTATCGGGGGGGCCGGCACCGGGGAGCTGTTTTTT
d_call: TRBD1; v_call: TRBV9; j_call: TRBJ1-6; clone_size: many; cdr3_aa: CASSPGTDSPLHF; cdr3_nt: TGTGCCAGCAGCCCCGGGACAGATTCACCCCTCCACTTT
d_call: TRBD1; v_call: TRBV5-6; j_call: TRBJ2-4; clone_size: many; cdr3_aa: CASRAGTGKNIQYF; cdr3_nt: TGTGCCAGCAGGGCCGGGACAGGGAAAAACATTCAGTACTTC
d_call: NA; v_call: TRBV21-1; j_call: TRBJ2-4; clone_size: many; cdr3_aa: CASTLDSGRAKNIQYF; cdr3_nt: TGTGCCAGCACCCTGGACTCGGGCAGGGCCAAAAACATTCAGTACTTC
d_call: NA; v_call: TRBV5-6; j_call: TRBJ1-1; clone_size: many; cdr3_aa: CASSLLVPNTEAFF; cdr3_nt: TGTGCCAGCAGCTTGCTAGTGCCGAACACTGAAGCTTTCTTT
d_call: NA; v_call: TRBV6-4; j_call: TRBJ1-3; clone_size: few; cdr3_aa: CASSDSFAGNTIYF; cdr3_nt: TGTGCCAGCAGTGACTCTTTTGCTGGAAACACCATATATTTT
d_call: NA; v_call: TRBV19; j_call: TRBJ1-6; clone_size: many; cdr3_aa: CASGGGGGSPLHF; cdr3_nt: TGTGCCAGCGGGGGAGGGGGGGGATCACCCCTCCACTTT
d_call: TRBD2; v_call: TRBV7-9; j_call: TRBJ2-1; clone_size: many; cdr3_aa: CASSLAPSGGLSEQFF; cdr3_nt: TGTGCCAGCAGCTTAGCTCCTAGCGGGGGGTTAAGTGAGCAGTTCTTC
d_call: TRBD2; v_call: TRBV15; j_call: TRBJ2-1; clone_size: medium-sized; cdr3_aa: CATSRFTSGSQDEQFF; cdr3_nt: TGTGCCACCAGCAGATTCACTAGCGGGAGTCAGGATGAGCAGTTCTTC
d_call: NA; v_call: TRBV7-9; j_call: TRBJ2-2; clone_size: many; cdr3_aa: CASSFPGARAGELFF; cdr3_nt: TGTGCCAGCAGCTTTCCGGGGGCGCGGGCCGGGGAGCTGTTTTTT
d_call: NA; v_call: TRBV7-9; j_call: TRBJ2-1; clone_size: many; cdr3_aa: CASSFREAEGEQFF; cdr3_nt: TGTGCCAGCAGCTTTCGGGAAGCCGAGGGTGAGCAGTTCTTC
d_call: NA; v_call: TRBV10-3; j_call: TRBJ1-1; clone_size: many; cdr3_aa: CAISESQEYTEAFF; cdr3_nt: TGTGCCATCAGTGAGTCGCAAGAATACACTGAAGCTTTCTTT
d_call: NA; v_call: TRBV18; j_call: TRBJ2-2; clone_size: many; cdr3_aa: CASSPPRNTGELFF; cdr3_nt: TGTGCCAGCTCACCACCACGTAACACCGGGGAGCTGTTTTTT
d_call: TRBD2; v_call: TRBV7-2; j_call: TRBJ2-1; clone_size: medium-sized; cdr3_aa: CASSLGPGLARFNEQFF; cdr3_nt: TGTGCCAGCAGCTTGGGGCCGGGACTAGCCAGATTCAATGAGCAGTTCTTC
d_call: TRBD2; v_call: TRBV27; j_call: TRBJ2-3; clone_size: few; cdr3_aa: CASSGLKTSGSTDTQYF; cdr3_nt: TGTGCCAGCAGTGGCCTCAAGACTAGCGGTAGCACAGATACGCAGTATTTT
d_call: NA; v_call: TRBV7-2; j_call: TRBJ2-7; clone_size: many; cdr3_aa: CASSLRGPYEQYF; cdr3_nt: TGTGCCAGCAGCCTCCGGGGTCCCTACGAGCAGTACTTC
d_call: NA; v_call: TRBV20-1; j_call: TRBJ2-1; clone_size: many; cdr3_aa: CSAREDGNEQFF; cdr3_nt: TGCAGTGCTAGAGAGGACGGCAATGAGCAGTTCTTC